What follows is one TCR beta chain and its context. Its antigen is currently unknown. The CDR3 has 14 residues. V gave up 3 bases and J gave up 7 bases; unmatched junction bases: 7. Germline V CDR1 and CDR2: KGHSH, LQKENI. This sample is drawn from a study of T cell responses to AZD1222 COVID-19 vaccine. Findings and caveats of the study: The peak T cell response came first, and repertoires were sampled only after it. Clonal diversity was possibly underestimated, and the donors were mostly white British, with more females.

Repertoires were generated with immunoSEQ multiplex PCR, while TCRdb's copy carries only in-frame clones and drops some. The sample lists 120,000 or so clones; approximately 90% were seen once. This clonotype was sampled from an adult in good health. The sample was peripheral blood, taken on day 0 of AZD1222 vaccination. The rearrangement joins TRBV18 to TRBJ1-1; 8 bases are a match to TRBD1. The CDR3 sequence is CASSPQDRVSEAFF. In DNA form, the CDR3 reads TGTGCCAGCTCACCCCAGGACAGGGTGAGTGAAGCTTTCTTT.